These 5 T cell receptor beta chains were all obtained from the same sample, sequenced in a study of CD8 T cells in Susac syndrome (dated by TCRdb to the late 2010s). The library was produced with the immunoSEQ multiplex PCR assay. RNA was extracted using the RNeasy kit, and about 0.45 to 1 ug of the RNA was reverse transcribed with random hexamers. In TCRdb, the public reads were trimmed at Q25 with fastp and aligned with MiXCR, with productive beta chains retained. Identical CDR3 protein sequences are pooled into one entry, listed with their most common genes and DNA. This sample has about 200,000 distinct CDR3 sequences in its table, and 92% of those were observed once. The ten largest clones add up to approximately 0.13% of the sample. Sequencing was performed on CD8+ T cells from PBMCs. The receptors originated from a human donor with multiple sclerosis.

The chain couples TRBV4-2 to TRBJ1-1, with no clear D. The CDR3 extends over 13 amino acids. Trimming left V 3 bases short and J 4 bases short, with 9 bases between. Per germline, CDR1 LGHNA and CDR2 YNFKEQ. In DNA, the CDR3 is TGTGCCAGCAGCCAGGGGAGACTCACTGAAGCTTTCTTT. Protein product: CASSQGRLTEAFF.

The V and J genes are TRBV20-1 and TRBJ1-1; D is unclear. V was clipped by 7 bases and J by 2 bases, with 14 bases between them. The CDR3 loop spans 13 amino acids. Germline values: CDR1 DFQATT, CDR2 SNEGSKA (reference sequence). CDR3 in amino acids: CSVFGVTNTEAFF. The CDR3 nucleotides are TGCAGTGTGTTTGGGGTAACCAACACTGAAGCTTTCTTT.

The rearrangement joins TRBV4-3 to TRBJ1-1; D is perhaps TRBD1 (6 bases). The V gene lost 3 bases and the J gene lost 1 base, with 12 bases spanning the gap. This CDR3 comprises 15 residues. Germline CDR1 and CDR2: LGHNA and YSLEER. In nucleotides, the CDR3 is TGCGCCAGCAGCCACCTGGCACAGGGGAACACTGAAGCTTTCTTT. It translates to CASSHLAQGNTEAFF.

The table lists this clonotype with a count of one. This chain joins TRBV29-1 and TRBJ1-1; TRBD1 is a possible D gene (5 bases). This CDR3 has 11 amino acids. V was pared by 6 bases and J by 0 bases, with 5 bases between. Germline values: CDR1 SQVTM, CDR2 ANQGSEA. The CDR3 protein is CSVGVNTEAFF. The CDR3 bases are TGCAGCGTGGGGGTGAACACTGAAGCTTTCTTT. Filled out from reference TRBV29-1 and TRBJ1-1, the complete variable domain reads SAVISQKPSRDICQRGTSLTIQCQVDSQVTMMFWYRQQPGQSLTLIATANQGSEATYESGFVIDKFPISRPNLTFSTLTVSNMSPEDSSIYLCSVGVNTEAFFGQGTRLTVV.

The rearrangement joins TRBV5-6 to TRBJ1-2, with unresolved D. This CDR3 comprises 14 residues. Trimming took off 9 bases at V and 7 bases at J, with 22 bases between the two ends. Germline V gene lookup returns CDR1 SGHDT and CDR2 YYEEEE. The CDR3 region has the DNA TGTGCCACCCAGCTTGGTGTACTAGGCGGTGGCTACACCTTC. Protein: CATQLGVLGGGYTF. The entire variable domain, with the rest obtained from reference TRBV5-6 and TRBJ1-2, is as follows: DAGVTQSPTHLIKTRGQQVTLRCSPKSGHDTVSWYQQALGQGPQFIFQYYEEEERQRGNFPDRFSGHQFPNYSSELNVNALLLGDSALYLCATQLGVLGGGYTFGSGTRLTVV.